The next 29 T cell receptor beta chains were all read from a single sample in a study of blood T cell repertoires in COVID-19. Measured with immunoSEQ multiplex PCR; TCRdb has only the in-frame clones, and not every one. Altogether 150,000 or so clones are present, 90% being singletons, with the ten largest covering roughly a sixth. Sequenced sample: peripheral blood. Every receptor here comes from a man aged 55 to 69 with active or convalescent COVID-19.

This CDR3 is CASSVGLAYNEQFF. CDR3 coding DNA: TGTGCCAGCAGCGTAGGGCTAGCCTACAATGAGCAGTTCTTC. The chain employs TRBV9 and TRBJ2-1; no definite D call. Germline V CDR1 and CDR2: SGDLS, YYNGEE. V gave up 0 bases and J gave up 2 bases, with 6 bases separating them. The length of the CDR3 is 14 residues.

This clone has more than one count but fewer than ten. This chain connects TRBV6-4 to TRBJ2-1; the D gene is possibly TRBD2 (6 bases). The germline CDR1 and CDR2 sequences are MRHNA and SNTAGT. V lost 2 bases, J lost 7 bases, and 27 bases lay in between. The CDR3 consists of 19 residues. In DNA, the CDR3 is TGTGCCAGCAGTGACGTTAGACTTTCGGGGGATGCATACCCAAATGAGCAGTTCTTC. This codes for CASSDVRLSGDAYPNEQFF.

The chain couples TRBV19 to TRBJ1-2; 8 nucleotides match TRBD1. The CDR3 runs 15 residues. Germline values: CDR1 LNHDA, CDR2 SQIVND (reference sequence). V trimming: 5 bases; J trimming: 4 bases; junction bases outside the gene matches: 9. This CDR3 reads CASSLPGQVFYGYTF. The CDR3 coding sequence is TGTGCCAGTAGTCTACCGGGACAGGTTTTCTATGGCTACACCTTC.

The gene calls are TRBV5-1 and TRBJ2-1; the D gene is possibly TRBD1 (6 bases). The CDR3 has 14 amino acids. The V end lost 8 bases, the J end lost 6 bases, and 18 bases lay between the germline ends. Per germline, CDR1 SGHRS and CDR2 YFSETQ. The CDR3 loop is CASFQTGSVNEQFF. CDR3 bases: TGCGCCAGTTTCCAGACAGGTTCGGTCAATGAGCAGTTCTTC. The complete variable domain, with remaining parts taken from reference TRBV5-1 and TRBJ2-1, reads KAGVTQTPRYLIKTRGQQVTLSCSPISGHRSVSWYQQTPGQGLQFLFEYFSETQRNKGNFPGRFSGRQFSNSRSEMNVSTLELGDSALYLCASFQTGSVNEQFFGPGTRLTVL.

The rearrangement uses TRBV6-5 and TRBJ1-2, with D perhaps TRBD1 (5 bases). There are 13 residues in the CDR3. Germline CDR1 and CDR2: MNHEY and SVGAGI. V shed 6 bases and J shed 6 bases, with 14 bases lying between them. Here the CDR3 reads CASSRDWSDGYTF. The CDR3, as DNA: TGTGCCAGCAGCCGGGACTGGAGCGATGGCTACACCTTC.

The gene calls are TRBV6-5 and TRBJ2-7; 8 bases line up with TRBD2. V shed 8 bases and J 5 bases; nucleotides not matched to a gene: 14. Germline loops: CDR1 MNHEY, CDR2 SVGAGI. This CDR3 region has 15 residues. Here the CDR3 reads CASRGNGGVVNEQYF. The DNA of the CDR3 is TGTGCCAGCCGCGGGAACGGGGGGGTGGTTAACGAGCAGTACTTC.

This chain joins TRBV2 and TRBJ2-7; TRBD2 agrees at 8 bases. The CDR3 has 13 amino acids. After removal of 7 bases from V and 2 bases from J, the junction contained 4 bases not matched to a gene. Germline CDR1 and CDR2: SNHLY and FYNNEI. CDR3 protein: CASTVGGAYEQYF. The DNA for the CDR3 is TGTGCCAGCACCGTCGGGGGGGCCTACGAGCAGTACTTC.

This clone was recorded once. The rearrangement joins TRBV6-5 to TRBJ1-6; D is uncertain. The CDR3 covers 14 residues. Germline V gives CDR1 MNHEY, CDR2 SVGAGI. V lost 6 bases and J lost 5, with 11 bases in between. The CDR3: CASRKWANNSPLHF. The CDR3 DNA reads TGTGCCAGCAGGAAATGGGCCAATAATTCACCCCTCCACTTT.

This chain joins TRBV10-2 and TRBJ1-5, with a possible D match to TRBD1 (5 bases). Germline V gene lookup returns CDR1 WSHSY and CDR2 SAAADI. The V gene lost 9 bases and the J gene lost 4 bases, with 16 bases spanning the gap. The length of the CDR3 is 14 residues. Here the CDR3 DNA reads TGCGCCAGTTCGCCGGCCGGGGGGAATCAGCCCCAGCATTTT. Residues: CASSPAGGNQPQHF.

J is TRBJ2-3 and V is TRBV19; 10 bases map to TRBD1. Germline trimming cut 5 bases from V and 5 bases from J; bases unmatched to any gene: 19. The CDR3 length is 19 residues. The germline V gene encodes CDR1 LNHDA and CDR2 SQIVND (reference sequence). The CDR3 region has the DNA TGTGCCAGTAGTCGAAGGGGACAGGGGTTGAGTCCACGGGAAGATACGCAGTATTTT. Translation: CASSRRGQGLSPREDTQYF.

The gene calls are TRBV5-4 and TRBJ2-2; 9 bases are shared with TRBD2. Losses at the gene ends were 0 bases for V and 3 bases for J; bases not matched to a gene: 3. Germline lookup yields CDR1 SGHNT and CDR2 YYREEE (reference sequence). There are 16 residues in the CDR3. CDR3 sequence: CASSLGGLADTGELFF. In DNA form, the CDR3 reads TGTGCCAGCAGCTTGGGGGGACTAGCCGACACCGGGGAGCTGTTTTTT. Drawing the rest from reference TRBV5-4 and TRBJ2-2, the complete variable domain is ETGVTQSPTHLIKTRGQQVTLRCSSQSGHNTVSWYQQALGQGPQFIFQYYREEENGRGNFPPRFSGLQFPNYSSELNVNALELDDSALYLCASSLGGLADTGELFFGEGSRLTVL.

J is TRBJ1-1 and V is TRBV6-4; D is undetermined. The CDR3 spans 13 residues. V gave up 3 bases and J gave up 1 base, with 6 bases separating them. CDR1 MRHNA and CDR2 SNTAGT come from the germline V gene. CDR3 region: CASSEAENTEAFF. In DNA form, the CDR3 reads TGTGCCAGCAGTGAGGCGGAGAACACTGAAGCTTTCTTT.

The chain couples TRBV6-5 to TRBJ1-3, with TRBD1 matching over 7 bases. The CDR3 runs 14 residues. CDR1 and CDR2 from the germline V gene are MNHEY and SVGAGI. J lost 4 bases, V lost 4 bases, and 4 bases had no gene match. This CDR3 reads CASSLSGQGNTIYF. As DNA, the CDR3 is TGTGCCAGCAGTTTATCGGGACAGGGAAACACCATATATTTT.

The rearrangement joins TRBV29-1 to TRBJ2-1; TRBD1 matches at 10 bases. CDR1 and CDR2 from the germline V gene are SQVTM and ANQGSEA. V trimming: 6 bases; J trimming: 8 bases; junction bases outside the gene matches: 7. The CDR3 covers 13 residues. The CDR3, as DNA: TGCAGCGTGACCCGGGACAGGGGCTATGAGCAGTTCTTC. Its translation is CSVTRDRGYEQFF.

V usage is TRBV18 and J usage is TRBJ2-7; perhaps TRBD2 as D (6 bases). With 3 bases removed from V and 2 bases from J, the gap between germline ends came to 8 bases. The CDR3 has 13 residues. Per the germline V gene, CDR1 is KGHSH and CDR2 is LQKENI. CDR3 bases: TGTGCCAGCTCACCGGGCGGGACCTACGAGCAGTACTTC. It codes for CASSPGGTYEQYF.

This chain uses TRBV19 with TRBJ1-5; possible D gene TRBD1, 6 bases. Deletions cut 1 base from V and 4 bases from J, with 14 bases between. The length of the CDR3 is 16 residues. Germline assignment: CDR1 LNHDA and CDR2 SQIVND (reference sequence). The CDR3 DNA follows: TGTGCCAGTAGTATAGTTGAGGGACAACTAAATCAGCCCCAGCATTTT. Its translation: CASSIVEGQLNQPQHF. Complete variable domain (other parts from reference TRBV19 and TRBJ1-5): DGGITQSPKYLFRKEGQNVTLSCEQNLNHDAMYWYRQDPGQGLRLIYYSQIVNDFQKGDIAEGYSVSREKKESFPLTVTSAQKNPTAFYLCASSIVEGQLNQPQHFGDGTRLSIL.

The chain is built from TRBV5-4 and TRBJ2-7; D is unresolved. There are 16 residues in the CDR3. Germline CDR1 SGHNT, CDR2 YYREEE (reference sequence). Between the trimmed V and J ends, which lost 4 bases and 2 bases, there was a span of 19 bases. CDR3 residues: CASSLGVGGVPYEQYF. In DNA, the CDR3 is TGTGCCAGCAGCCTAGGAGTTGGTGGAGTTCCCTACGAGCAGTACTTC.

This rearrangement joins TRBV9 to TRBJ1-1; 7 nucleotides agree with TRBD1. Germline V lookup: CDR1 SGDLS, CDR2 YYNGEE. Trimming at V came to 0 bases and at J to 0 bases, leaving 5 bases not matched to a gene. The CDR3 has 16 amino acids. CDR3 sequence: CASSVVPQGVNTEAFF. The DNA for the CDR3 is TGTGCCAGCAGCGTAGTTCCCCAGGGGGTGAACACTGAAGCTTTCTTT.

This clone was seen a single time. The chain links TRBV15 to TRBJ2-1; weak D call: TRBD1 (6 bases). Trimming left V 0 bases short and J 4 bases short, with 10 bases between. CDR3 length: 15 amino acids. Germline CDR1 is LNHNV and CDR2 is YYDKDF (reference sequence). For the CDR3, the DNA is TGTGCCACCAGCAGAGATCGGACAGTTTACAATGAGCAGTTCTTC. Translating it yields CATSRDRTVYNEQFF.

This sequence joins TRBV12-3 or TRBV12-4 and TRBJ2-1; D unclear. The CDR3 loop spans 13 amino acids. The germline V and J ends were trimmed by 6 bases and 1 base, with 7 bases remaining between them. CDR3 residues: CASRAKSYNEQFF. The CDR3 nucleotides read TGTGCCAGCAGGGCAAAATCCTACAATGAGCAGTTCTTC.

The V gene is TRBV5-1, the J gene TRBJ1-1; D ambiguous. V dropped 4 bases and J dropped 1 base, with 8 bases sitting between them. Germline V gives CDR1 SGHRS, CDR2 YFSETQ. The CDR3 has 13 amino acids. The CDR3 DNA is TGCGCCAGCAGCAACGAGTGGAACACTGAAGCTTTCTTT. This sequence encodes CASSNEWNTEAFF.

The rearrangement joins TRBV18 to TRBJ1-4; D is undetermined. V was clipped by 3 bases and J by 0 bases, with 11 bases between them. This CDR3 has 16 residues. Germline lookup yields CDR1 KGHSH and CDR2 LQKENI. Here the CDR3 reads CASSPSPVTTNEKLFF. The CDR3 DNA reads TGTGCCAGCTCACCCTCCCCAGTTACAACTAATGAAAAACTGTTTTTT.

The genes are TRBV2 and TRBJ1-2; D may be TRBD1 (6 bases). Trimming shortened V by 5 bases and J by 7 bases, and 17 bases separated the two germline ends. The V gene's germline CDR1 is SNHLY and CDR2 FYNNEI. This CDR3 spans 14 amino acids. The CDR3 sequence: CASSRQSGVFGYTF. For the CDR3, the DNA is TGTGCCAGCAGTCGACAGTCAGGGGTGTTTGGCTACACCTTC. The full variable domain, completed using reference TRBV2 and TRBJ1-2, is EPEVTQTPSHQVTQMGQEVILRCVPISNHLYFYWYRQILGQKVEFLVSFYNNEISEKSEIFDDQFSVERPDGSNFTLKIRSTKLEDSAMYFCASSRQSGVFGYTFGSGTRLTVV.

This clone came up a few times. CDR3 residues: CASTLTNTGELFF. The CDR3 DNA is TGTGCCAGCACCTTGACTAACACCGGGGAGCTGTTTTTT. This chain joins TRBV2 and TRBJ2-2, with D unresolved. Germline loops: CDR1 SNHLY, CDR2 FYNNEI. There are 13 residues in the CDR3. V shed 7 bases and J shed 2 bases, with 8 bases lying between them.

CDR3 protein: CASSHERATDTQYF. The CDR3 coding sequence is TGTGCCAGCAGTCACGAGCGGGCCACAGATACGCAGTATTTT. This chain joins TRBV27 and TRBJ2-3, with D tentatively TRBD2 (6 bases). The CDR3 length is 14 residues. Germline V gene lookup returns CDR1 MNHEY and CDR2 SMNVEV (reference sequence). The V gene lost 5 bases and the J gene lost 2 bases, with 11 bases spanning the gap.

V is TRBV5-1 and J is TRBJ2-3; TRBD2 matches at 7 bases. CDR1 is SGHRS, CDR2 YFSETQ, per germline. The CDR3 extends over 14 amino acids. Losses at the gene ends were 2 bases for V and 5 bases for J; bases not matched to a gene: 5. DNA for the CDR3: TGCGCCAGCAGCTTTTGGGGACTAAAAGATACGCAGTATTTT. Protein product: CASSFWGLKDTQYF. Looking up the rest from reference TRBV5-1 and TRBJ2-3 gives the full variable domain: KAGVTQTPRYLIKTRGQQVTLSCSPISGHRSVSWYQQTPGQGLQFLFEYFSETQRNKGNFPGRFSGRQFSNSRSEMNVSTLELGDSALYLCASSFWGLKDTQYFGPGTRLTVL.

The chain joins TRBV27 to TRBJ1-3; TRBD1 might be the D (5 bases). The CDR3 runs 17 residues. V lost 1 base and J lost 2, with 15 bases in between. Germline values: CDR1 MNHEY, CDR2 SMNVEV (reference sequence). CDR3 sequence: CASSLFGGGLTGNTIYF. In DNA, the CDR3 is TGTGCCAGCAGTTTATTTGGGGGAGGGCTCACTGGAAACACCATATATTTT.

The chain carries TRBV27 and TRBJ2-7, with 11 bases identical to TRBD2. The CDR3 runs to 16 residues. J was trimmed by 4 bases and V by 4 bases; bases with no gene match: 9. From germline, CDR1 is MNHEY and CDR2 SMNVEV (reference sequence). CDR3 in amino acids: CASSSTSGTGLYEQYF. The DNA of the CDR3 is TGTGCCAGCAGTTCGACTAGCGGGACCGGTTTGTACGAGCAGTACTTC.

This clone was recorded only once. The genes are TRBV3-1 (or the pseudogene TRBV3-2) and TRBJ1-5; no definite D call. Germline CDR1 reads LGHDT; CDR2 reads YNNKEL (reference sequence). The V and J ends lost 0 bases and 4 bases respectively, with 19 bases between them. This CDR3 comprises 18 residues. As DNA, the CDR3 is TGTGCCAGCAGCCAAGATGCCGTATCAGGAGGGTATAATCAGCCCCAGCATTTT. Amino acid sequence: CASSQDAVSGGYNQPQHF.